Each of the 8 T cell receptor beta chains below was sequenced from the same sample in a study of control samples from healthy donors and cancer patients. Only in-frame clones appear in the TCRdb table, and some are missing; sequencing was by immunoSEQ multiplex PCR. Found here are under 200,000 clones, about nine tenths of them singletons; the top ten hold more than 1.3%. The sample was blood. The receptors originated from a woman in her 30s in good health.

This clone was counted once. V usage is TRBV7-9 and J usage is TRBJ2-4, with 7 bases lining up with TRBD1. Germline values: CDR1 SEHNR, CDR2 FQNEAQ (reference sequence). The V gene end was trimmed by 1 base and the J gene end by 4 bases; junction bases not matched to a gene: 4. The CDR3 loop spans 15 amino acids. CDR3 sequence: CASSLVETGKNIQYF. The CDR3 DNA follows: TGTGCCAGCAGCTTAGTCGAGACAGGGAAAAACATTCAGTACTTC.

The V call is TRBV4-3, the J call TRBJ2-1, with 8 bases identical to TRBD2. The CDR3 has 14 residues. CDR1 LGHNA and CDR2 YSLEER come from the germline V gene. After removal of 3 bases from V and 5 bases from J, the junction contained 3 bases not matched to a gene. CDR3 nucleotides: TGCGCCAGCAGCCAGGTGACTAGCGACAATGAGCAGTTCTTC. Translation: CASSQVTSDNEQFF.

The chain carries TRBV2 and TRBJ1-6, with a weak D call TRBD1 (6 bases). V was shortened by 6 bases and J by 4 bases, with 10 bases between the two germline ends. The CDR3 spans 14 residues. The V gene's germline CDR1 is SNHLY and CDR2 FYNNEI. CDR3 loop: CASRNRVYNSPLHF. In DNA form, the CDR3 reads TGTGCCAGCAGAAACAGGGTGTATAATTCACCCCTCCACTTT. Full variable domain (outside the CDR3, taken from reference TRBV2 and TRBJ1-6): EPEVTQTPSHQVTQMGQEVILRCVPISNHLYFYWYRQILGQKVEFLVSFYNNEISEKSEIFDDQFSVERPDGSNFTLKIRSTKLEDSAMYFCASRNRVYNSPLHFGNGTRLTVT.

The chain employs TRBV29-1 and TRBJ2-3; perhaps D is TRBD1 or TRBD2 (5 bases each). V lost 4 bases and J 0 bases, leaving 8 bases between the germline ends. The CDR3 runs 13 residues. Germline CDR1 reads SQVTM; CDR2 reads ANQGSEA. The chain's CDR3 is CSVAGASTDTQYF. In DNA, the CDR3 is TGCAGCGTTGCCGGGGCTAGCACAGATACGCAGTATTTT.

V is TRBV5-5 and J is TRBJ2-1; no clear D gene. There are 14 residues in the CDR3. Trimming took off 6 bases at V and 2 bases at J, with 12 bases between the two ends. Germline V lookup: CDR1 SGHKS, CDR2 YYEKEE (reference sequence). CDR3 residues: CASTKRLAYNEQFF. The DNA of the CDR3 is TGTGCCAGCACCAAAAGACTCGCCTACAATGAGCAGTTCTTC.

CDR3 sequence reads: CASSLGRDHNEQFF. DNA for the CDR3: TGTGCCAGCAGCTTAGGGCGGGATCATAATGAGCAGTTCTTC. The V gene is TRBV7-9, the J gene TRBJ2-1, with D perhaps TRBD2 (6 bases). This CDR3 spans 14 amino acids. The V gene's germline CDR1 is SEHNR and CDR2 FQNEAQ (reference sequence). The V and J ends lost 1 base and 7 bases respectively, with 11 bases between them.

This chain connects TRBV4-2 to TRBJ2-7, with 9 bases aligning to TRBD2. CDR1 and CDR2 from the germline V gene are LGHNA and YNFKEQ. This CDR3 comprises 16 residues. With V trimmed by 0 bases and J by 2 bases, 5 bases remained unmatched. CDR3 sequence: CASSQDLAGGTYEQYF. DNA for the CDR3: TGTGCCAGCAGCCAAGATTTGGCGGGAGGGACCTACGAGCAGTACTTC.

The chain joins TRBV2 to TRBJ2-4, with D perhaps matching TRBD2 (6 bases). CDR1 and CDR2 from the germline V gene are SNHLY and FYNNEI. Trimming stripped 1 base from V and 0 bases from J, with 7 bases between. The CDR3 has 15 amino acids. The CDR3 loop is CASSEGGVAKNIQYF. The CDR3 DNA follows: TGTGCCAGCAGTGAAGGGGGGGTAGCCAAAAACATTCAGTACTTC. Supplemented by reference TRBV2 and TRBJ2-4, the full variable domain reads EPEVTQTPSHQVTQMGQEVILRCVPISNHLYFYWYRQILGQKVEFLVSFYNNEISEKSEIFDDQFSVERPDGSNFTLKIRSTKLEDSAMYFCASSEGGVAKNIQYFGAGTRLSVL.